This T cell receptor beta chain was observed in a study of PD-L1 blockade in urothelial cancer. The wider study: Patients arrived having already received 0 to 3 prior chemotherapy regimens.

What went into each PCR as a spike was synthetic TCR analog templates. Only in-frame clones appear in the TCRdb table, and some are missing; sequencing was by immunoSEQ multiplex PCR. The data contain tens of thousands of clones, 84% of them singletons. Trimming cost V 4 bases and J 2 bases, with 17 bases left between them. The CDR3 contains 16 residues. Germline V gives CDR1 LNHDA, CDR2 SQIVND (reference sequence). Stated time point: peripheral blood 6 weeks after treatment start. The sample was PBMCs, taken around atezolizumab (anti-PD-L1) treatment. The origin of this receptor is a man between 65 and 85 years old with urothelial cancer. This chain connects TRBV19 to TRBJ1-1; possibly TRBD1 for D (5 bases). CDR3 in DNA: TGTGCCAGTAGTACAGGAAGACCGCAGGGAAACACTGAAGCTTTCTTT. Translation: CASSTGRPQGNTEAFF.